This T cell receptor beta chain was identified in a study of T cells in localized non-small cell lung cancer. General study points: The greatest T cell clonality was found in uninvolved adjacent lung (higher than in tumor).

Profiling relied on immunoSEQ multiplex PCR, and the TCRdb table lists in-frame clones only, not all of them. Among under 20,000 clones listed, roughly nine tenths were seen once. CDR1 is SGDLS and CDR2 is YYNGEE in the germline V gene. V dropped 0 bases and J dropped 8; count of bases not matched to a gene: 5. The CDR3 runs to 15 residues. This clone was observed a handful of times. Its antigen is unknown. Sequenced material: peripheral blood, taken before any cancer treatment. This TCR was sampled from a woman aged 35-75 years with stage I lung adenocarcinoma. The rearrangement joins TRBV9 to TRBJ1-6; 7 bases agree with TRBD1. The CDR3 loop is CASSVETGFDSPLHF. Here the CDR3 DNA reads TGTGCCAGCAGCGTAGAGACAGGGTTCGATTCACCCCTCCACTTT.